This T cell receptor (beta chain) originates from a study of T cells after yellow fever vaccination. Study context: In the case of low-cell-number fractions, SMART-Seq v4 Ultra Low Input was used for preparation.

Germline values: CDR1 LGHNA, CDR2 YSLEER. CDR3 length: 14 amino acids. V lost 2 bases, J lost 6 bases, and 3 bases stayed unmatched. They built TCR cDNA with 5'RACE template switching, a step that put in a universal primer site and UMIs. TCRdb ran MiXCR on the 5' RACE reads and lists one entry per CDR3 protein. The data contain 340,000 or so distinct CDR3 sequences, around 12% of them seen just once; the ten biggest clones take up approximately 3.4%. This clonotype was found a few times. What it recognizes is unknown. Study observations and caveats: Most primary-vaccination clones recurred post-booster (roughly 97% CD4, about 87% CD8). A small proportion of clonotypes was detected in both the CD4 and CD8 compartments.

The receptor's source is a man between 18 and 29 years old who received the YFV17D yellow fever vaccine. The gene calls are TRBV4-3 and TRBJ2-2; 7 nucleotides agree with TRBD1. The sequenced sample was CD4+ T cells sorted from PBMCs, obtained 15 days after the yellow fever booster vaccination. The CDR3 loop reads CASSQQGVAGELFF. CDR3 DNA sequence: TGCGCCAGCAGCCAACAGGGGGTAGCCGGGGAGCTGTTTTTT.